These 23 T cell receptor beta chains were sequenced from one sample in a study of control samples from healthy donors and cancer patients. The repertoire was sequenced with immunoSEQ multiplex PCR; TCRdb's copy has only in-frame clones and lacks some. Seen here are roughly 120,000 clones, about 87% observed once, and the top ten hold over 10%. Source material: blood. The receptors here all came from a man aged 30 to 45 in good health.

The V and J genes are TRBV6-5 and TRBJ1-4, with 8 bases that match TRBD1. Germline lookup yields CDR1 MNHEY and CDR2 SVGAGI. This CDR3 contains 14 residues. Unmatched junction bases numbered 7, after V lost 6 bases and J lost 7 bases. CDR3 sequence: CASRGQARGEKLFF. Written as DNA, the CDR3 is TGTGCCAGCAGGGGACAGGCTAGGGGTGAAAAACTGTTTTTT.

The chain is built from TRBV30 and TRBJ1-4; 8 bases match TRBD1. The CDR3 contains 13 residues. The germline V gene encodes CDR1 GTSNPN and CDR2 SVGIG (reference sequence). V shed 6 bases and J 5 bases; nucleotides not matched to a gene: 5. The CDR3 loop is CACSQGANEKLFF. The CDR3 DNA reads TGTGCCTGCTCCCAGGGGGCAAATGAAAAACTGTTTTTT.

The CDR3 region is CASSQVDAGDSEQYF. The CDR3 coding sequence is TGTGCCAGCAGCCAAGTCGATGCGGGAGATTCTGAGCAGTACTTC. This chain links TRBV3-1 (or the pseudogene TRBV3-2) with TRBJ2-7, with 7 nucleotides matching TRBD2. This CDR3 region has 15 residues. The V segment lost 1 base and the J segment 7 bases; nucleotides outside the gene matches: 10. Germline V CDR1 and CDR2: LGHDT, YNNKEL (reference sequence).

V gene TRBV29-1 combines with J gene TRBJ2-1; D is uncertain. Germline CDR1 SQVTM, CDR2 ANQGSEA. V was clipped by 0 bases and J by 7 bases, with 13 bases between them. The length of the CDR3 is 14 residues. CDR3 DNA: TGCAGCGTTGAAGATCAAGCAGGTCGGAATGAGCAGTTCTTC. The encoded protein is CSVEDQAGRNEQFF.

This clone was picked up one time. This rearrangement joins TRBV10-3 to TRBJ1-2; D remains unclear. Trimming removed 5 bases at V and 2 bases at J, with 12 bases between. The CDR3 consists of 14 residues. CDR1 and CDR2 (germline): ENHRY, SYGVKD. CDR3 loop: CAISPGTDNYGYTF. As DNA, the CDR3 is TGTGCCATCAGTCCGGGCACGGACAACTATGGCTACACCTTC.

This clone is deemed medium-sized. This chain uses TRBV6-5 with TRBJ1-4, with D maybe TRBD1 (6 bases). Looked up from germline, CDR1 is MNHEY and CDR2 is SVGAGI. The V end was cut by 8 bases, the J end by 4 bases, with 17 bases between. The CDR3 is 15 residues long. The CDR3 loop is CASYPTVGHNEKLFF. As DNA, the CDR3 is TGTGCCAGCTACCCAACAGTGGGACATAATGAAAAACTGTTTTTT.

The rearrangement links TRBV24-1 to TRBJ2-3; 11 bases match TRBD1. After removal of 4 bases from V and 5 bases from J, the junction contained 4 bases not matched to a gene. This CDR3 has 15 residues. From germline, CDR1 is KGHDR and CDR2 SFDVKD. The CDR3 DNA is TGTGCCACCAGTGAACGGACAGGGGGCAGAGATACGCAGTATTTT. Translation gives CATSERTGGRDTQYF.

The rearrangement links TRBV19 to TRBJ2-1, with D hard to call. The V and J ends lost 6 bases and 8 bases respectively, with 14 bases between them. In germline, CDR1 is LNHDA, CDR2 SQIVND (reference sequence). This CDR3 is 13 amino acids long. The DNA of the CDR3 is TGTGCCAGTAGGGCCCAATTCCCCCATGAGCAGTTCTTC. Protein sequence: CASRAQFPHEQFF. The full variable domain, with the rest looked up from reference TRBV19 and TRBJ2-1, is DGGITQSPKYLFRKEGQNVTLSCEQNLNHDAMYWYRQDPGQGLRLIYYSQIVNDFQKGDIAEGYSVSREKKESFPLTVTSAQKNPTAFYLCASRAQFPHEQFFGPGTRLTVL.

This clone showed up just once. The J gene is TRBJ2-2, the V gene TRBV5-6; 7 bases are a match to TRBD1. The CDR3 length is 15 residues. V lost 3 bases to trimming and J lost 1 base; unmatched junction nucleotides: 3. Per germline, CDR1 SGHDT and CDR2 YYEEEE. The CDR3 coding sequence is TGTGCCAGCAGCTGGGACAGTGGGAACACCGGGGAGCTGTTTTTT. As protein: CASSWDSGNTGELFF.

The rearrangement links TRBV27 to TRBJ2-1; TRBD2 aligns across 11 bases. Trimming cost V 9 bases and J 7 bases; bases outside gene matches: 11. The germline CDR1 and CDR2 sequences are MNHEY and SMNVEV (reference sequence). This CDR3 comprises 15 residues. CDR3 amino acids: CASFLSGGAENEQFF. In DNA, the CDR3 is TGTGCCAGTTTTCTTAGCGGGGGGGCGGAGAATGAGCAGTTCTTC.

The gene calls are TRBV7-9 and TRBJ1-1, with D possibly matching TRBD1 (6 bases). V was trimmed by 4 bases and J by 6 bases, leaving 12 bases between them. This CDR3 has 13 residues. In germline, CDR1 is SEHNR, CDR2 FQNEAQ (reference sequence). CDR3 bases: TGTGCCAGCAGCTCAGGGGAGGGGCCTGAAGCTTTCTTT. Its translation is CASSSGEGPEAFF.

The chain combines TRBV28 with TRBJ1-6; 9 nucleotides agree with TRBD1. The ends lost 2 bases at V and 7 bases at J; junction bases unmatched: 3. The germline gives CDR1 MDHEN, CDR2 SYDVKM. CDR3 size: 15 residues. The CDR3 region has the DNA TGTGCCAGCAGTTTAGGGACAGGGAGGAATTCACCCCTCCACTTT. It specifies CASSLGTGRNSPLHF.

This chain joins TRBV18 and TRBJ2-1; no reliable D call. Between the trimmed V and J ends, which lost 4 bases and 4 bases, there was a span of 14 bases. The CDR3 loop spans 15 amino acids. Germline V lookup: CDR1 KGHSH, CDR2 LQKENI. CDR3 loop: CASSLGSELYNEQFF. The CDR3 nucleotides are TGTGCCAGCTCACTTGGCTCCGAGCTATACAATGAGCAGTTCTTC.

This chain uses TRBV11-3 with TRBJ2-3, with D maybe TRBD2 (6 bases). The ends were cut back, 5 bases at V and 0 bases at J, with 18 bases in the middle. Germline CDR1 and CDR2: SGHNT and YENEEA. The CDR3 contains 17 residues. The CDR3 region has the DNA TGTGCCAGCAGCCTGCGAGGTAGCGGAACGAGCACAGATACGCAGTATTTT. Protein sequence: CASSLRGSGTSTDTQYF.

The chain couples TRBV2 to TRBJ2-6; TRBD1 matches at 8 bases. CDR1 is SNHLY, CDR2 FYNNEI, per germline. Trimming removed 4 bases from V and 3 bases from J; junction bases left unmatched: 11. The length of the CDR3 is 18 residues. The CDR3: CASSASGTGAIGANVLTF. Here the CDR3 DNA reads TGTGCCAGCAGTGCTTCCGGGACAGGAGCCATTGGGGCCAACGTCCTGACTTTC.

V usage is TRBV5-1 and J usage is TRBJ1-1, with D hard to call. In germline, CDR1 is SGHRS, CDR2 YFSETQ. V was pared by 4 bases and J by 3 bases, with 10 bases between. CDR3 length: 13 amino acids. DNA of the CDR3: TGCGCCAGCAGCGCGCAGACTGACACTGAAGCTTTCTTT. Protein: CASSAQTDTEAFF.

This sequence joins TRBV7-9 and TRBJ1-1; D ambiguous. CDR1 and CDR2 (germline): SEHNR, FQNEAQ (reference sequence). The CDR3 is 14 residues long. V was pared by 6 bases and J by 6 bases, with 17 bases between. This CDR3 is CASSYLDWGPEAFF. DNA for the CDR3: TGTGCCAGCAGTTACCTAGACTGGGGTCCTGAAGCTTTCTTT. Full variable domain (outside the CDR3, taken from reference TRBV7-9 and TRBJ1-1): DTGVSQNPRHKITKRGQNVTFRCDPISEHNRLYWYRQTLGQGPEFLTYFQNEAQLEKSRLLSDRFSAERPKGSFSTLEIQRTEQGDSAMYLCASSYLDWGPEAFFGQGTRLTVV.

The chain uses TRBV7-8 and TRBJ2-2, with TRBD2 identical over 9 bases. CDR1 and CDR2 (germline): SGHVS, FQNEAQ. Losses at the gene ends were 1 base for V and 0 bases for J; bases not matched to a gene: 0. The CDR3 sequence is 16 residues long. The CDR3 region has the DNA TGTGCCAGCAGCTTAGGCGGGGGGGCGAACACCGGGGAGCTGTTTTTT. It translates to CASSLGGGANTGELFF.

The chain has TRBV5-6 and TRBJ2-7; 11 bases agree with TRBD1. The CDR3 sequence is 15 residues long. Per the germline V gene, CDR1 is SGHDT and CDR2 is YYEEEE. The V gene end was trimmed by 3 bases and the J gene end by 6 bases; junction bases not matched to a gene: 8. Here the CDR3 reads CASSSRDRGFVEQYF. DNA for the CDR3: TGTGCCAGCAGCTCCCGGGACAGGGGGTTCGTCGAGCAGTACTTC.

V gene TRBV6-6 combines with J gene TRBJ2-7; no clear D gene. V lost 6 bases and J 6 bases, leaving 12 bases between the germline ends. Looked up from germline, CDR1 is MNHNY and CDR2 is SVGAGI (reference sequence). This CDR3 has 12 residues. This chain's CDR3 is CASSPLGSEQYF. The CDR3 DNA sequence: TGTGCCAGCAGCCCCCTAGGTAGCGAGCAGTACTTC.

This clone was detected only once. The gene calls are TRBV2 and TRBJ2-5; 13 nucleotides match TRBD2. Germline trimming cut 6 bases from V and 4 bases from J; bases unmatched to any gene: 5. The CDR3 sequence is 15 residues long. The germline gives CDR1 SNHLY, CDR2 FYNNEI. This CDR3 is CASSTSGGAGETQYF. DNA for the CDR3: TGTGCCAGCAGCACTAGCGGGGGGGCGGGAGAGACCCAGTACTTC.

Notes on this clone: The same CDR3 arises from other DNA sequences in this sample as well. The chain joins TRBV5-1 to TRBJ1-1; D unresolved. This CDR3 contains 14 residues. CDR1 and CDR2 (germline): SGHRS, YFSETQ. With 1 base removed from V and 1 base from J, the gap between germline ends came to 8 bases. In nucleotides, the CDR3 is TGCGCCAGCAGCTTGACGGGGTCGAACACTGAAGCTTTCTTT. Translation gives CASSLTGSNTEAFF.

This clone was observed a single time. The chain recombines TRBV5-1 with TRBJ1-1; 8 nucleotides agree with TRBD1. V shed 2 bases and J 2 bases; nucleotides not matched to a gene: 5. This CDR3 has 15 residues. Germline CDR1 and CDR2: SGHRS and YFSETQ. The CDR3 coding sequence is TGCGCCAGCAGCTTAGGACAGGGCAGAAACACTGAAGCTTTCTTT. It specifies CASSLGQGRNTEAFF.